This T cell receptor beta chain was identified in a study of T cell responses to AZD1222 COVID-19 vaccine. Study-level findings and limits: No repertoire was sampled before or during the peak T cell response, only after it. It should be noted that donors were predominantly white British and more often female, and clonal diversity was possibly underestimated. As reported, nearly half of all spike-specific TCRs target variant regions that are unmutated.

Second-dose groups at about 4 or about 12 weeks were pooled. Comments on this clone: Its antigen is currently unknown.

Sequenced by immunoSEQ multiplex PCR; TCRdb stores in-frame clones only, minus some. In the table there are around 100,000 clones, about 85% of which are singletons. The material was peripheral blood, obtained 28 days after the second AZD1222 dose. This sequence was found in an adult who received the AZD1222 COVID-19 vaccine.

The CDR3 here is CATSDSGTVGNTIYF. The CDR3 DNA reads as TGTGCCACCAGTGATTCCGGGACAGTTGGAAACACCATATATTTT. The chain is built from TRBV24-1 and TRBJ1-3, with 7 nucleotides matching TRBD1. The CDR3 is 15 amino acids. The V gene end was trimmed by 2 bases and the J gene end by 3 bases; junction bases not matched to a gene: 3. Germline lookup yields CDR1 KGHDR and CDR2 SFDVKD.